Below are 18 T cell receptor beta chains sequenced from a single sample in a study of early T cells in non-severe SARS-CoV-2 infection. TCRdb re-analysed the 5' RACE reads in MiXCR, keeping a single row per CDR3 protein. The table has 55,000 to 85,000 distinct CDR3 sequences, 9% to 10% seen once. Material: whole blood, obtained at baseline. The receptors were sampled from an adult who was a healthcare worker with PCR-confirmed SARS-CoV-2 infection or an uninfected control (not recorded which).

This clonotype has ten or more counts. This rearrangement joins TRBV7-2 to TRBJ2-1, with D perhaps assigned TRBD1 or TRBD2 (5 bases each). The germline V and J ends were trimmed by 10 bases and 6 bases, with 19 bases remaining between them. The CDR3 spans 14 residues. CDR1 and CDR2 from the germline V gene are SGHTA and FQGNSA. CDR3 protein: CAIPPRDVGNEQFF. In nucleotides, the CDR3 is TGTGCCATACCGCCTAGGGACGTAGGCAATGAGCAGTTCTTC.

This rearrangement joins TRBV20-1 to TRBJ2-1; D unresolved. CDR3 length: 13 amino acids. Trimming took 4 bases from V and 0 from J, leaving 7 bases between them. The germline CDR1 and CDR2 sequences are DFQATT and SNEGSKA (reference sequence). Here the CDR3 reads CSANLPSYNEQFF. CDR3 nucleotides: TGCAGTGCTAACTTACCCTCCTACAATGAGCAGTTCTTC.

This clonotype occurred many times. The J gene is TRBJ2-5, the V gene TRBV12-3 or TRBV12-4; a weak D match, TRBD2 (5 bases). The CDR3 contains 13 residues. The V end lost 3 bases, the J end lost 5 bases, and 10 bases lay between the germline ends. CDR3 DNA: TGTGCCAGCAGTTTGTCGGGGTTGGAGACCCAGTACTTC. Amino acids: CASSLSGLETQYF.

At least ten counts were recorded for this clonotype. The V call is TRBV6-5, the J call TRBJ2-7; D is possibly TRBD2 (6 bases). The germline V gene has CDR1 MNHEY and CDR2 SVGAGI. The germline V and J ends were trimmed by 0 bases and 9 bases, with 18 bases remaining between them. The CDR3 covers 15 residues. DNA for the CDR3: TGTGCCAGCAGTTACTCCCTGGGGGGAGTATTGGGGCAGTACTTC. The encoded protein is CASSYSLGGVLGQYF.

This clonotype was detected a few times. The chain links TRBV27 to TRBJ2-2; TRBD2 matches at 13 bases. Germline V gene sequence: CDR1 MNHEY, CDR2 SMNVEV (reference sequence). Trimming removed 6 bases from V and 4 bases from J; junction bases left unmatched: 5. The CDR3 is 16 residues long. Here the CDR3 reads CASRPRTSGSTGELFF. In DNA form, the CDR3 reads TGTGCCAGCAGGCCACGGACTAGCGGGAGCACCGGGGAGCTGTTTTTT.

This clonotype was seen more than once but under ten times. This rearrangement joins TRBV28 to TRBJ2-1; possibly TRBD1 for D (6 bases). The CDR3 is made up of 12 amino acids. Germline V gene sequence: CDR1 MDHEN, CDR2 SYDVKM. The ends were cut back, 1 base at V and 10 bases at J, with 8 bases in the middle. CDR3 in DNA: TGTGCCAGCAGTTTATCCAGGGGAGAGCAGTTCTTC. Translation gives CASSLSRGEQFF.

Ten or more counts support this clonotype. The chain combines TRBV6-2 or TRBV6-3 with TRBJ2-2; no clear D. From germline, CDR1 is MNHEY and CDR2 SVGEGT. V was cut by 8 bases and J by 7 bases, with 14 bases left in between. The CDR3 sequence is 13 residues long. The CDR3 coding sequence is TGTGCCAGCGGGCGGATTGCCTTCGGGGAGCTGTTTTTT. This encodes CASGRIAFGELFF.

This clonotype was picked up many times. This chain uses TRBV5-1 with TRBJ2-6; D is unclear. The CDR3 is 18 amino acids. V was shortened by 0 bases and J by 0 bases, with 13 bases between the two germline ends. From germline, CDR1 is SGHRS and CDR2 YFSETQ. CDR3 protein: CASSLAPGKGSGANVLTF. CDR3 DNA sequence: TGCGCCAGCAGCTTGGCCCCGGGCAAGGGCTCTGGGGCCAACGTCCTGACTTTC.

The V and J genes are TRBV4-2 and TRBJ2-7; TRBD2 matches 10 bases. Germline V CDR1 and CDR2: LGHNA, YNFKEQ. This CDR3 comprises 15 residues. Losses at the gene ends were 2 bases for V and 3 bases for J; bases not matched to a gene: 4. CDR3 protein: CASSQSSGSFYEQYF. The CDR3 DNA reads TGTGCCAGCAGCCAATCTAGCGGGAGCTTCTACGAGCAGTACTTC.

The sample holds many counts of this clonotype. The rearrangement joins TRBV7-9 to TRBJ1-2; D unresolved. The CDR3 spans 15 residues. Germline CDR1 and CDR2: SEHNR and FQNEAQ (reference sequence). With 5 bases removed from V and 0 bases from J, the gap between germline ends came to 13 bases. The CDR3 protein is CASSPYGKPNYGYTF. The CDR3 region has the DNA TGTGCCAGCAGCCCCTATGGGAAACCTAACTATGGCTACACCTTC.

This clonotype was seen many times. The chain recombines TRBV7-8 with TRBJ2-1; possibly TRBD2 for D (6 bases). Trimming pared 7 bases from V and 0 bases from J, leaving 10 bases between. The CDR3 contains 14 residues. The germline CDR1 and CDR2 sequences are SGHVS and FQNEAQ. CDR3 nucleotides: TGTGCCAGCACCTCCGGGAGCTCCTACAATGAGCAGTTCTTC. This sequence encodes CASTSGSSYNEQFF.

This clonotype came up many times. The chain is built from TRBV5-6 and TRBJ2-5; 10 nucleotides match TRBD2. V shed 5 bases and J 5 bases; nucleotides not matched to a gene: 15. The CDR3 loop spans 17 amino acids. Looked up from germline, CDR1 is SGHDT and CDR2 is YYEEEE. The CDR3 loop is CASRPRTSGPQRETQYF. DNA for the CDR3: TGTGCCAGCAGGCCTAGGACTAGCGGACCCCAGCGGGAGACCCAGTACTTC.

J is TRBJ2-2 and V is TRBV2; 8 positions match TRBD2. Germline CDR1 is SNHLY and CDR2 is FYNNEI. The V and J ends lost 6 bases and 6 bases, in that order; junction bases with no gene match: 12. CDR3 length: 16 amino acids. CDR3 nucleotide sequence: TGTGCCAGCAGGGGCATCAGAGCGGGAGTTGCCGGGGAGCTGTTTTTT. Its translation: CASRGIRAGVAGELFF.

This clonotype was found many times. The rearrangement joins TRBV19 to TRBJ1-2; D ambiguous. This CDR3 region has 11 residues. V was trimmed by 6 bases and J by 1 base, leaving 3 bases between them. CDR1 LNHDA and CDR2 SQIVND come from the germline V gene (reference sequence). The CDR3 DNA sequence: TGTGCCAGTAGCAATAACTATGGCTACACCTTC. This sequence encodes CASSNNYGYTF.

This clonotype was counted between two and nine times. The genes are TRBV28 and TRBJ2-3; a weak D match, TRBD2 (6 bases). The CDR3 length is 16 residues. Germline V lookup: CDR1 MDHEN, CDR2 SYDVKM. The V and J ends lost 8 bases and 3 bases respectively, with 21 bases between them. CDR3 sequence: CASSAVGSGETDTQYF. CDR3 in DNA: TGTGCCAGCTCCGCCGTCGGTAGCGGTGAGACAGATACGCAGTATTTT.

This rearrangement joins TRBV7-8 to TRBJ2-1; D uncertain. CDR1 is SGHVS, CDR2 FQNEAQ, per germline. V was cut by 3 bases and J by 2 bases, with 5 bases left in between. CDR3 size: 13 residues. CDR3 sequence reads: CASSLFPYNEQFF. The CDR3 nucleotides read TGTGCCAGCAGCTTGTTCCCCTACAATGAGCAGTTCTTC.

This clonotype was recorded a few times. The CDR3 loop is CASSLRDGRQETQYF. The CDR3 region has the DNA TGTGCCAGCAGCTTACGGGACGGACGACAAGAGACCCAGTACTTC. The V gene is TRBV7-2, the J gene TRBJ2-5, with D perhaps TRBD1 or TRBD2 (5 bases each). The germline V gene encodes CDR1 SGHTA and CDR2 FQGNSA. The CDR3 totals 15 residues. Trimming left V 2 bases short and J 2 bases short, with 12 bases between. Drawing the rest from reference TRBV7-2 and TRBJ2-5, the complete variable domain is GAGVSQSPSNKVTEKGKDVELRCDPISGHTALYWYRQSLGQGLEFLIYFQGNSAPDKSGLPSDRFSAERTGGSVSTLTIQRTQQEDSAVYLCASSLRDGRQETQYFGPGTRLLVL.

This clonotype was picked up a small number of times. This chain connects TRBV28 to TRBJ2-1; D might be TRBD1 or TRBD2, each matching 5 bases. Germline-derived CDR1 and CDR2 are MDHEN and SYDVKM. This CDR3 spans 14 amino acids. Trimming removed 4 bases from V and 6 bases from J, with 13 bases in between. This chain's CDR3 is CASSSPGRVNEQFF. Written as DNA, the CDR3 is TGTGCCAGCAGTTCCCCAGGGCGGGTCAATGAGCAGTTCTTC.